The rows below give T cell receptor beta chains drawn from one sample of a study of cytomegalovirus exposure and HLA in healthy donors. Method: immunoSEQ multiplex PCR; TCRdb's copy keeps in-frame clones and lacks some. The sample carries 100,000 to 150,000 clones, roughly 10% recorded once. Sequencing was performed on PBMCs. The receptors were gathered from a woman aged 18-29 years in good health and CMV-seropositive. The CDR3 runs from the conserved cysteine through the conserved F or W. A D gene is named only where the DNA matches it firmly. Size values are once, few and many counts, or a class for expanded clones, and some rows have none.

V gene	D gene	clone size	J gene	CDR3 protein	CDR3 DNA
TRBV10-3	-	few	TRBJ1-2	CAISAGPGISGYTF	TGTGCCATCAGTGCTGGTCCAGGTATCAGTGGCTACACCTTC
TRBV7-7	TRBD1	few	TRBJ2-1	CASSLGTANNEQFF	TGTGCTAGCAGCTTAGGGACAGCTAACAATGAGCAGTTCTTC
TRBV7-9	-	few	TRBJ1-2	CASNVDYGYTF	TGTGCCAGCAATGTCGACTATGGCTACACCTTC
TRBV27	-	-	TRBJ2-3	CASRLAGKREYF	TGTGCCAGCAGACTAGCAGGGAAGAGGGAGTATTTT
TRBV4-1	-	many	TRBJ2-7	CASSQGNRYEQYF	TGCGCCAGCAGCCAGGGCAACAGGTACGAGCAGTACTTC
TRBV9	-	-	TRBJ1-2	CASSVPTGGYTF	TGTGCCAGCAGCGTCCCGACCGGGGGCTACACCTTC
TRBV2	-	few	TRBJ1-2	CASRNKIGTYYGYTF	TGTGCCAGCAGAAACAAAATCGGGACTTATTATGGCTACACCTTC
TRBV5-6	-	few	TRBJ2-7	CASSLITTHEQYF	TGTGCCAGCAGCTTGATCACAACGCACGAGCAGTACTTC
TRBV4-2	-	-	TRBJ2-2	CASSQGQFTGELFF	TGTGCCAGCAGCCAAGGACAGTTCACCGGGGAGCTGTTTTTT
TRBV10-3	-	-	TRBJ1-1	CAISDQVMNIEAFF	TGTGCCATCAGTGATCAGGTGATGAACATTGAAGCTTTCTTT
TRBV30	-	-	TRBJ1-4	CAWSLDPRGEKLFF	TGTGCCTGGAGTCTCGACCCGAGGGGGGAAAAACTGTTTTTT
TRBV11-2	-	-	TRBJ2-7	CASSSNYEQYF	TGTGCCAGCAGCTCCAACTACGAGCAGTACTTC
TRBV18	-	-	TRBJ2-2	CASSRGTGELFF	TGTGCCAGCTCGCGGGGCACCGGGGAGCTGTTTTTT
TRBV7-8	TRBD1	-	TRBJ1-4	CASSLGQGRLFF	TGTGCCAGCAGCTTAGGACAGGGGAGACTGTTTTTT
TRBV18	TRBD2	-	TRBJ2-1	CASSPIGTSGQNEQFF	TGTGCCAGCTCACCTATTGGGACTAGCGGGCAGAATGAGCAGTTCTTC
TRBV15	TRBD2	few	TRBJ2-7	CATSSGTSGSIYEQYF	TGTGCCACCAGCAGCGGGACTAGCGGGAGCATATACGAGCAGTACTTC
TRBV29-1	-	few	TRBJ1-1	CSVASGTEAFF	TGCAGCGTTGCGTCGGGGACTGAAGCTTTCTTT
TRBV15	-	few	TRBJ1-2	CATSRSDSGGNYGYTF	TGCGCCACCAGCAGATCGGATTCGGGGGGAAACTATGGCTACACCTTC
TRBV28	TRBD2	few	TRBJ2-7	CASSFRAGGTYEQYF	TGTGCCAGCAGTTTTCGAGCGGGAGGGACCTACGAGCAGTACTTC
TRBV25-1	-	few	TRBJ2-3	CASRVGGITDTQYF	TGTGCCAGCAGGGTAGGAGGGATCACAGATACGCAGTATTTT
TRBV7-2	TRBD1	few	TRBJ1-1	CASSTGTENTEAFF	TGTGCCAGCAGTACCGGGACAGAGAACACTGAAGCTTTCTTT
TRBV7-8	-	-	TRBJ2-7	CASSLRRNNFYEQYF	TGTGCCAGCAGCTTAAGGCGGAATAATTTCTACGAGCAGTACTTC
TRBV6-6	TRBD1	few	TRBJ2-1	CASRAGGDFNEQFF	TGTGCCAGCAGAGCAGGGGGCGATTTCAATGAGCAGTTCTTC
TRBV10-3	-	once	TRBJ1-2	CAINDRSFYGYTF	TGTGCCATCAACGACAGGAGCTTTTACGGCTACACCTTC
TRBV11-2	TRBD2	few	TRBJ2-1	CASSLVAGGIGGEQFF	TGTGCCAGCAGCTTAGTAGCGGGAGGGATCGGTGGTGAGCAGTTCTTC
TRBV29-1	-	-	TRBJ1-1	CSGGVTSTEAFF	TGCAGCGGGGGGGTGACATCCACTGAAGCTTTCTTT
TRBV7-9	TRBD1	-	TRBJ1-4	CASSPKGAPNEKLFF	TGTGCCAGCAGCCCCAAGGGGGCCCCTAATGAAAAACTGTTTTTT
TRBV27	-	few	TRBJ2-7	CASSSSGASYEQYF	TGTGCCAGCAGTTCCAGCGGAGCTTCCTACGAGCAGTACTTC
TRBV7-3	TRBD2	-	TRBJ2-1	CASSTRLAGAYNEQFF	TGTGCCAGCAGCACTAGACTAGCGGGAGCCTACAATGAGCAGTTCTTC